This T cell receptor (beta chain) was retrieved from a study of T cell responses to AZD1222 COVID-19 vaccine. Study-level findings and limits: The span of vaccine-associated CD4 TCRs extended across spike, with dominance at 160-218 and 743-854.

Regarding this clone: Antigen unknown.

CDR3 size: 20 residues. Germline CDR1 and CDR2: SGHVS and FQNEAQ. The trim removed 0 bases at V and 6 bases at J, leaving 16 bases unmatched. Libraries were prepared by immunoSEQ multiplex PCR; TCRdb keeps only in-frame clonotypes and omits some of them. The sample lists approximately 140,000 clones, around 91% occurring once. This TCR derives from an adult who received the AZD1222 COVID-19 vaccine. The material sequenced was peripheral blood, taken 28 days after the second AZD1222 dose. This rearrangement joins TRBV7-8 to TRBJ2-2; 10 nucleotides line up with TRBD1. In nucleotides, the CDR3 is TGTGCCAGCAGCTTAGCGGGACAGGGGCCTCGATTACCAGACGCCGGGGAGCTGTTTTTT. It codes for CASSLAGQGPRLPDAGELFF. The whole variable domain, filled in from reference TRBV7-8 and TRBJ2-2, reads GAGVSQSPRYKVAKRGQDVALRCDPISGHVSLFWYQQALGQGPEFLTYFQNEAQLDKSGLPSDRFFAERPEGSVSTLKIQRTQQEDSAVYLCASSLAGQGPRLPDAGELFFGEGSRLTVL.